The present T cell receptor (beta chain) was sequenced within a study of cytomegalovirus exposure and HLA in healthy donors. With respect to this clone: Antigen: not known.

Only in-frame clones appear in the TCRdb table, and some are missing; sequencing was by immunoSEQ multiplex PCR. The table includes about 150,000 clones, approximately 94% detected once. Trimming stripped 5 bases from V and 12 bases from J, with 17 bases between. This CDR3 has 13 residues. The germline V gene encodes CDR1 SGHNT and CDR2 YENEEA. Study findings and constraints: Cytomegalovirus-associated TCR beta chains were listed, numbering 164. A subsequent analysis found that TCR clusters from the first cohort also tended to co-occur in the roughly 120 validation repertoires, with around 94% of cluster scores above 0. Three chains tied to CMV proved CMV antigen-specific in vitro. TCR sequences were mostly rare, though some public TCRs occurred in many donors.

The chain carries TRBV11-3 and TRBJ2-1, with D unresolved. Sample: PBMCs. This clonotype was obtained from a man between 18 and 35 years old in good health and CMV-seropositive. DNA for the CDR3: TGTGCCAGCAGCGTTAGCCCCTCCGCCGTGCAGTTCTTC. Its protein is CASSVSPSAVQFF.